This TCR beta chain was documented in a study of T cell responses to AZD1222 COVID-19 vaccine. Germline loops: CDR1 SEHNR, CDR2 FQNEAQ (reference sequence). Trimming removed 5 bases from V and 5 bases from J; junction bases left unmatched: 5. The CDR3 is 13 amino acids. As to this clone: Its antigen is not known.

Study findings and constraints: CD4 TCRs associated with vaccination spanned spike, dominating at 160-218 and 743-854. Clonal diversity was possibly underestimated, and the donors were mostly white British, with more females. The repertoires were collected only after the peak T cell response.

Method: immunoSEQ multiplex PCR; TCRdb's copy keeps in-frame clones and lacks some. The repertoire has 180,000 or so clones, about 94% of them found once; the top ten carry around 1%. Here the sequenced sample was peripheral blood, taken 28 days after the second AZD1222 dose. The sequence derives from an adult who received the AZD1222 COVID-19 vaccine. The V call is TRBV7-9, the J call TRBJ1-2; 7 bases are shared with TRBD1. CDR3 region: CASSPPGGYGYTF. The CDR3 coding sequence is TGTGCCAGCAGCCCCCCAGGGGGGTATGGCTACACCTTC.